Given below is one TCR beta chain in context. What it recognizes is unknown. The data derive from a study of post-analysis software for immune sequencing data. The ends lost 3 bases at V and 7 bases at J; junction bases unmatched: 6. CDR1 is SGHTA, CDR2 FQGNSA, per germline. The CDR3 loop spans 15 amino acids. Libraries were made from TCR beta cDNA, and they carried unique molecular identifiers. In TCRdb, the PCR reads were re-called with MiXCR into one record per CDR3 protein. The sample has hundreds of thousands of distinct CDR3 sequences, roughly three fifths seen once. The study's findings and limits: Among roughly 5 TRBV segments more frequent in patients than controls were TRBV5-6, TRBV5-1 and TRBV20-1. Relative to controls, patients with multiple sclerosis showed significantly lower normalized Chao1 diversity.

The chain links TRBV7-2 to TRBJ1-6, with 7 bases fitting TRBD1. The specimen sequenced was blood. The receptor was derived from a girl under 10 years old with multiple sclerosis. CDR3 nucleotides: TGTGCCAGCAGCTTTGACAGGGCATCCAATTCACCCCTCCACTTT. Translation gives CASSFDRASNSPLHF. Together with reference TRBV7-2 and TRBJ1-6, the CDR3 gives the full variable domain: GAGVSQSPSNKVTEKGKDVELRCDPISGHTALYWYRQSLGQGLEFLIYFQGNSAPDKSGLPSDRFSAERTGGSVSTLTIQRTQQEDSAVYLCASSFDRASNSPLHFGNGTRLTVT.